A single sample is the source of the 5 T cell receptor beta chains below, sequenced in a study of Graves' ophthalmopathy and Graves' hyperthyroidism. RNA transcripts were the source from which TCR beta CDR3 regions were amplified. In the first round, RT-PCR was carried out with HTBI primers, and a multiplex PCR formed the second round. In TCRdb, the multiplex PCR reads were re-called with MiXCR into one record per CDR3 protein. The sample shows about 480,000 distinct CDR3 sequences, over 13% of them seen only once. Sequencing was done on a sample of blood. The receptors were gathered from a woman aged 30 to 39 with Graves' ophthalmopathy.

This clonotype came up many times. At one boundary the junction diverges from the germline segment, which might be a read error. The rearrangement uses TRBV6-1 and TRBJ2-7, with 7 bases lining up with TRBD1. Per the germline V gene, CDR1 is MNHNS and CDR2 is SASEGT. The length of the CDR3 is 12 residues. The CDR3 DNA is TGTGCCAGCAGCCCCCTAGGGGGCCCCGAACACTTC. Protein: CASSPLGGPEHF.

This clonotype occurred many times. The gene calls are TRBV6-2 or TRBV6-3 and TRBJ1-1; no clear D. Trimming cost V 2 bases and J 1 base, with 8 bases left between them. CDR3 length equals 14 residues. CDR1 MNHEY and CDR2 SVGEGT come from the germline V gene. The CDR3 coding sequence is TGTGCCAGCAGTTACAAAGTGACGAACACTGAAGCTTTCTTT. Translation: CASSYKVTNTEAFF.

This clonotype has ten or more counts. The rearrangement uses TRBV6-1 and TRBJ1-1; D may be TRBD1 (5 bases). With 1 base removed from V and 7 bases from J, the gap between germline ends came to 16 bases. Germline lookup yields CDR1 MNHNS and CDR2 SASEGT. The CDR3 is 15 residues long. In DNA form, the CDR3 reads TGTGCCAGCAGTGAAGAGGGGACGGGGGATGTTGAAGCTTTCTTT. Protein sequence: CASSEEGTGDVEAFF.

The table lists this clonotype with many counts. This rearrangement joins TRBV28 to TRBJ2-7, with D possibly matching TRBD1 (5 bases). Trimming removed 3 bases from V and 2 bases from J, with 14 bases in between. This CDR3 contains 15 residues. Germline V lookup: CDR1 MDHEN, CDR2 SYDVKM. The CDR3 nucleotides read TGTGCCAGCAGTTTGGGGTCCCAGGGTACCTACGAGCAGTACTTC. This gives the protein CASSLGSQGTYEQYF.

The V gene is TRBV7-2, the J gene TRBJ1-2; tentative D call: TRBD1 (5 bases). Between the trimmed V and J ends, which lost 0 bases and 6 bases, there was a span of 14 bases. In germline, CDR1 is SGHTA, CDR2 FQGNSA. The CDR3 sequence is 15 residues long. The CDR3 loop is CASSLALAGIHGYTF. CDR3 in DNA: TGTGCCAGCAGCTTAGCGTTGGCAGGGATTCATGGCTACACCTTC. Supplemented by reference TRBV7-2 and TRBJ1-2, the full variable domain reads GAGVSQSPSNKVTEKGKDVELRCDPISGHTALYWYRQSLGQGLEFLIYFQGNSAPDKSGLPSDRFSAERTGGSVSTLTIQRTQQEDSAVYLCASSLALAGIHGYTFGSGTRLTVV.